Below are 18 T cell receptor beta chains sequenced from a single sample in a study of control samples from healthy donors and cancer patients. Assay: immunoSEQ multiplex PCR; the TCRdb copy retains only in-frame clones and omits some. The table records approximately 150,000 clones, roughly 90% of them present only once. Sequenced sample: PBMCs. Every receptor here comes from a man aged 50 to 59 with head and neck cancer.

V usage is TRBV14 and J usage is TRBJ1-1; D is unclear. The CDR3 covers 13 residues. Germline V gene lookup returns CDR1 SGHDN and CDR2 FVKESK. Trimming removed 1 base at V and 5 bases at J, with 8 bases between. This CDR3 is CASSQGVRTEAFF. CDR3 sequence (DNA): TGTGCCAGCAGCCAAGGTGTTCGGACTGAAGCTTTCTTT.

The sample holds one count of this clone. The chain recombines TRBV2 with TRBJ1-5, with 10 nucleotides matching TRBD1. The CDR3 spans 16 residues. The V segment lost 6 bases and the J segment 2 bases; nucleotides outside the gene matches: 7. CDR1 and CDR2 from the germline V gene are SNHLY and FYNNEI. Written as DNA, the CDR3 is TGTGCCAGCAGGGTGGGACAGGGGTCTCGCAATCAGCCCCAGCATTTT. Translating it yields CASRVGQGSRNQPQHF.

The DNA of the CDR3 is TGTGCCAGCAGCGAGGCACACAGGGGACAGCCCCAGCATTTT. This gives the protein CASSEAHRGQPQHF. This chain uses TRBV7-6 with TRBJ1-5, with TRBD1 matching over 7 bases. Germline loops: CDR1 SGHVS, CDR2 FNYEAQ. This CDR3 region has 14 residues. V was clipped by 5 bases and J by 7 bases; unmatched bases: 8.

The rearrangement uses TRBV28 and TRBJ2-3; a weak D match, TRBD1 (6 bases). CDR1 and CDR2 from the germline V gene are MDHEN and SYDVKM. CDR3 length: 14 amino acids. Trimming stripped 5 bases from V and 4 bases from J, with 13 bases between. Written as DNA, the CDR3 is TGTGCCAGCAGTGTACAGGGCCTCGCAGATACGCAGTATTTT. Amino acids: CASSVQGLADTQYF. Filled out from reference TRBV28 and TRBJ2-3, the complete variable domain reads DVKVTQSSRYLVKRTGEKVFLECVQDMDHENMFWYRQDPGLGLRLIYFSYDVKMKEKGDIPEGYSVSREKKERFSLILESASTNQTSMYLCASSVQGLADTQYFGPGTRLTVL.

This chain joins TRBV2 and TRBJ2-3, with D possibly matching TRBD2 (5 bases). CDR3 length: 15 amino acids. Germline-derived CDR1 and CDR2 are SNHLY and FYNNEI. Trimming cost V 7 bases and J 0 bases, with 14 bases left between them. Here the CDR3 DNA reads TGTGCCAGCATTCAGGACTTAACTAGCACAGATACGCAGTATTTT. As protein: CASIQDLTSTDTQYF.

The V gene is TRBV30, the J gene TRBJ1-6, with D possibly matching TRBD1 (5 bases). Trimming removed 1 base from V and 7 bases from J, with 14 bases in between. Per the germline V gene, CDR1 is GTSNPN and CDR2 is SVGIG (reference sequence). The CDR3 consists of 15 residues. The CDR3 DNA follows: TGTGCCTGGAGTGCAGGGCCTCCTTGGAATTCACCCCTCCACTTT. Residues: CAWSAGPPWNSPLHF.

A few counts support this clone. This chain links TRBV10-2 with TRBJ2-7; 8 bases agree with TRBD2. The germline CDR1 and CDR2 sequences are WSHSY and SAAADI. The CDR3 has 13 residues. J lost 6 bases, V lost 4 bases, and 5 bases had no gene match. CDR3 sequence (DNA): TGCGCCAGCAGTGCAGCGGGGGCACGCGAGCAGTACTTC. This sequence encodes CASSAAGAREQYF.

The V call is TRBV5-1, the J call TRBJ2-6; D uncertain. Trimming took 0 bases from V and 4 from J, leaving 14 bases between them. Per the germline V gene, CDR1 is SGHRS and CDR2 is YFSETQ. CDR3 length equals 17 residues. DNA for the CDR3: TGCGCCAGCAGCTTGGTGGTCGCCCTCGGGGGGGCCAACGTCCTGACTTTC. It codes for CASSLVVALGGANVLTF.

The rearrangement links TRBV28 to TRBJ2-5; D gene ambiguous. Germline V CDR1 and CDR2: MDHEN, SYDVKM. Trimming took off 5 bases at V and 3 bases at J, with 22 bases between the two ends. CDR3 length equals 17 residues. The CDR3 loop is CASSNYNWLKREETQYF. DNA for the CDR3: TGTGCCAGCAGTAATTATAACTGGTTGAAACGGGAAGAGACCCAGTACTTC. Supplemented by reference TRBV28 and TRBJ2-5, the full variable domain reads DVKVTQSSRYLVKRTGEKVFLECVQDMDHENMFWYRQDPGLGLRLIYFSYDVKMKEKGDIPEGYSVSREKKERFSLILESASTNQTSMYLCASSNYNWLKREETQYFGPGTRLLVL.

The V call is TRBV7-9, the J call TRBJ2-1; D unresolved. This CDR3 contains 12 residues. V was shortened by 3 bases and J by 8 bases, with 8 bases between the two germline ends. From germline, CDR1 is SEHNR and CDR2 FQNEAQ (reference sequence). As DNA, the CDR3 is TGTGCCAGCAGCTTTTCAAGCGATGAGCAGTTCTTC. Protein: CASSFSSDEQFF.

This chain connects TRBV6-5 to TRBJ2-2, with D possibly being TRBD2 (5 bases). V was trimmed by 1 base and J by 7 bases, leaving 13 bases between them. CDR3 length equals 15 residues. Germline values: CDR1 MNHEY, CDR2 SVGAGI. The CDR3 loop is CASSYWSGMNGELFF. The CDR3 DNA is TGTGCCAGCAGTTACTGGTCCGGGATGAACGGGGAGCTGTTTTTT.

This rearrangement joins TRBV7-9 to TRBJ2-1; unclear D gene. From germline, CDR1 is SEHNR and CDR2 FQNEAQ (reference sequence). There are 11 residues in the CDR3. With 2 bases removed from V and 9 bases from J, the gap between germline ends came to 5 bases. CDR3 sequence: CASSLRSEQFF. The CDR3 bases are TGTGCCAGCAGCTTAAGATCTGAGCAGTTCTTC.

The chain is built from TRBV7-6 and TRBJ2-1; the match to TRBD2 covers 8 bases. The CDR3 is 16 amino acids. Germline values: CDR1 SGHVS, CDR2 FNYEAQ. V lost 0 bases and J lost 7; bases outside the gene matches: 8. CDR3: CASSLASGVIRNEQFF. DNA for the CDR3: TGTGCCAGCAGCTTAGCTAGCGGGGTAATCCGGAATGAGCAGTTCTTC.

The chain is built from TRBV7-9 and TRBJ2-1; 12 bases match TRBD2. CDR1 and CDR2 (germline): SEHNR, FQNEAQ (reference sequence). The V gene end was trimmed by 6 bases and the J gene end by 4 bases; junction bases not matched to a gene: 13. This CDR3 has 18 residues. Written as DNA, the CDR3 is TGTGCCAGCAGACGAAAACTAGCGGGAGGCCCGGATTACAATGAGCAGTTCTTC. It codes for CASRRKLAGGPDYNEQFF.

The chain links TRBV25-1 to TRBJ2-4; no firm D call. The CDR3 runs 12 residues. CDR1 and CDR2 from the germline V gene are MGHDK and SYGVNS. Trimming shortened V by 4 bases and J by 8 bases, and 9 bases separated the two germline ends. The CDR3 nucleotides are TGTGCCAGCAGTGCCTCAAGTGACATTCAGTACTTC. Translation gives CASSASSDIQYF.

The rearrangement links TRBV29-1 to TRBJ2-7; the match to TRBD2 covers 7 bases. This CDR3 region has 14 residues. Trimming took 5 bases from V and 3 from J; bases not matched to a gene: 10. The germline V gene encodes CDR1 SQVTM and CDR2 ANQGSEA. CDR3 in amino acids: CSVFGGGVSYEQYF. CDR3 in DNA: TGCAGCGTTTTCGGTGGGGGGGTAAGCTACGAGCAGTACTTC.

This clone has a handful of counts. The chain uses TRBV5-1 and TRBJ1-1; D remains ambiguous. The germline gives CDR1 SGHRS, CDR2 YFSETQ. Trimming stripped 5 bases from V and 2 bases from J, with 10 bases between. The CDR3 contains 13 residues. This chain's CDR3 is CASRMPANTEAFF. CDR3 nucleotides: TGCGCCAGCAGGATGCCGGCAAACACTGAAGCTTTCTTT.

The V gene is TRBV7-3, the J gene TRBJ2-1; tentatively, D is TRBD1 or TRBD2 (5 bases each). There are 15 residues in the CDR3. Trimming took off 1 base at V and 6 bases at J, with 13 bases between the two ends. Germline V gene lookup returns CDR1 SGHTA and CDR2 FQGTGA. This CDR3 reads CASSLRSGDGNEQFF. Written as DNA, the CDR3 is TGTGCCAGCAGCTTAAGGTCCGGGGACGGCAATGAGCAGTTCTTC.